This T cell receptor (beta chain) was retrieved from a study of blood T cells in healthy people across ages. J gave up 5 bases and V 3 bases, and 11 bases lay outside the gene matches. This CDR3 is 16 amino acids long. Germline-derived CDR1 and CDR2 are SGHTA and FQGNSA. Primed by a sample-barcoded 5' primer and a J-beta primer mix, a second PCR proceeded for about 7 to 11 cycles. One entry per CDR3 protein, called by TCRdb with MiXCR from the 5' RACE reads. The sample has about 900,000 distinct CDR3 sequences; 48% are singletons. The chain has TRBV7-2 and TRBJ2-3; 7 positions match TRBD2. The source material was blood. This TCR derives from a man aged 25-45 years in good health. In DNA, the CDR3 is TGTGCCAGCAGCTTTAATGGCGGGGGAGTCGGAGATACGCAGTATTTT. Protein sequence: CASSFNGGGVGDTQYF.